This T cell receptor beta chain is from a study of blood T cell repertoires in COVID-19. TCRdb's table, derived via immunoSEQ multiplex PCR, lists solely in-frame clones and lacks some. The repertoire includes about 520,000 clones, approximately 83% of them detected once, and about 3% sits in the top ten. The germline gives CDR1 SGHDT, CDR2 YYEEEE. V shed 4 bases and J 1 base; nucleotides not matched to a gene: 6. There are 16 residues in the CDR3. The sample comprised peripheral blood. This receptor was identified in a human donor in a cohort sampled during active COVID-19. This chain links TRBV5-6 with TRBJ2-7, with 12 bases that match TRBD1. The CDR3 region has the DNA TGTGCCAGCAGCCCCATGGGACAGGGGGCTTCCTACGAGCAGTACTTC. It encodes CASSPMGQGASYEQYF.